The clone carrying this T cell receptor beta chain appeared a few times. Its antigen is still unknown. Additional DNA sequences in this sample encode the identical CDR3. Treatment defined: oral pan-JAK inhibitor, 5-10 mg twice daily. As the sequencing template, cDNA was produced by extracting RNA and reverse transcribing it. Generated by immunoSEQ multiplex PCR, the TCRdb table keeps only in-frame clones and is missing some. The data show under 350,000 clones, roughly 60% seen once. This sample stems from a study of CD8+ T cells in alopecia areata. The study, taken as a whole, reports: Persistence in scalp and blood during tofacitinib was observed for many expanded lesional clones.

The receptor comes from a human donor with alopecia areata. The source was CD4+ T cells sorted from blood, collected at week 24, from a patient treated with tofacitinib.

The CDR3 DNA reads TGCAGCGTTGTGCGCGGCTACGAGCAGTACTTC. Translation: CSVVRGYEQYF. V usage is TRBV29-1 and J usage is TRBJ2-7; no firm D call. The germline V and J ends were trimmed by 4 bases and 3 bases, with 7 bases remaining between them. Germline V gene data show CDR1 as SQVTM and CDR2 as ANQGSEA. This CDR3 contains 11 residues.